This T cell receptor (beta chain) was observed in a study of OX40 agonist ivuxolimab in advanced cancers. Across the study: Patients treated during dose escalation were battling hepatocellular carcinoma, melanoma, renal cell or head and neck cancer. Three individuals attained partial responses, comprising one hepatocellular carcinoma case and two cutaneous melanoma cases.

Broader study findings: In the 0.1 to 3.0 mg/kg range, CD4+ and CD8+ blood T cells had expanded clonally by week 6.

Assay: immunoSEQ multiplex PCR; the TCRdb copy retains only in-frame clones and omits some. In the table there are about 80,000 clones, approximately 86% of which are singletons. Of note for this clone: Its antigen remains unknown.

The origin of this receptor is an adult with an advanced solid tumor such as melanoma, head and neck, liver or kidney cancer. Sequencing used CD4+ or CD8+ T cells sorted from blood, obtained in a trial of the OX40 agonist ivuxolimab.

CDR3 in amino acids: CASSYLAGGRNEQFF. For the CDR3, the DNA is TGTGCCAGCAGTTATCTAGCGGGGGGGCGGAATGAGCAGTTCTTC. This chain links TRBV27 with TRBJ2-1; 12 bases match TRBD2. Trimming cost V 4 bases and J 7 bases; bases outside gene matches: 5. The CDR3 is 15 amino acids. Germline CDR1 reads MNHEY; CDR2 reads SMNVEV (reference sequence).